A single T cell receptor beta chain is shown here with its context. This entry is derived from a study of blood T cell repertoires in COVID-19. The method was immunoSEQ multiplex PCR; TCRdb's version includes in-frame clones alone and lacks a portion of them. The sample gives 210,000 or so clones, about nine tenths of which show up once; about 4.8% is in the top ten. The sequenced material came from peripheral blood. The sequence came from a man aged 50 to 59 with acute or convalescent COVID-19.

For the CDR3, the DNA is TGTGCCAGTAGTATTATTGACAGGGTCGGCTATGGCTACACCTTC. Translated: CASSIIDRVGYGYTF. The chain combines TRBV19 with TRBJ1-2; TRBD1 matches 7 bases. CDR1 LNHDA and CDR2 SQIVND come from the germline V gene (reference sequence). This CDR3 region has 15 residues. Losses at the gene ends were 3 bases for V and 4 bases for J; bases not matched to a gene: 8.